These T cell receptor beta chains were read from a single sample in a study of cytomegalovirus exposure and HLA in healthy donors. The protocol was immunoSEQ multiplex PCR, while the TCRdb copy is restricted to in-frame clones and leaves out a portion. Its clone listing holds fewer than 100,000 clones. The specimen sequenced was PBMCs. The receptors originated from a man aged 45-65 years in good health and CMV-seronegative. CDR3s include the opening cysteine and the closing phenylalanine or tryptophan. A D gene is named only where the DNA matches it firmly.

TRBV4-1	TRBJ2-7	NA	CASSQGRERVYEQYF	TGCGCCAGCAGCCAAGGCCGAGAGCGCGTCTACGAGCAGTACTTC
TRBV4-1	TRBJ2-7	NA	CASSQESWHDEQYF	TGCGCCAGCAGCCAAGAAAGTTGGCACGACGAGCAGTACTTC
TRBV6-5	TRBJ2-7	NA	CASRIGTFYEQYF	TGTGCCAGCAGGATCGGGACATTCTACGAGCAGTACTTC
TRBV5-6	TRBJ2-4	NA	CASSLPAGNIQYF	TGTGCCAGCAGCCTACCAGCCGGGAACATTCAGTACTTC
TRBV4-2	TRBJ2-5	TRBD2	CASSQLAGGWVEETQYF	TGTGCCAGCAGCCAACTAGCGGGGGGTTGGGTTGAAGAGACCCAGTACTTC
TRBV7-9	TRBJ2-5	TRBD2	CASSRGGGAGETQYF	TGTGCCAGCAGTAGAGGCGGGGGGGCCGGCGAGACCCAGTACTTC
TRBV18	TRBJ2-7	NA	CASSPPVGTGLYEQYF	TGTGCCAGCTCACCACCGGTGGGGACGGGACTCTACGAGCAGTACTTC
TRBV9	TRBJ2-7	NA	CASSVAGSGAPKAYEQYF	TGTGCCAGCAGCGTAGCGGGGTCAGGGGCTCCTAAGGCCTACGAGCAGTACTTC
TRBV5-4	TRBJ1-4	NA	CASSDLGAGNEKLFF	TGTGCCAGCAGCGACCTGGGGGCGGGTAATGAAAAACTGTTTTTT
TRBV28	TRBJ2-3	NA	CASSSHAAGRDTDTQYF	TGTGCCAGCAGTTCCCACGCCGCAGGGCGGGACACAGATACGCAGTATTTT
TRBV15	TRBJ1-4	NA	CATRGRGGGSEKLFF	TGTGCCACCAGAGGCAGGGGAGGGGGTTCTGAAAAACTGTTTTTT
TRBV6-5	TRBJ1-5	NA	CASSRTVDQPQHF	TGTGCCAGCAGTCGGACAGTGGATCAGCCCCAGCATTTT
TRBV29-1	TRBJ1-1	NA	CSVEVVGGATEAFF	TGCAGCGTCGAAGTGGTGGGGGGGGCCACTGAAGCTTTCTTT
TRBV19	TRBJ1-5	NA	CASSNSQGKAGDQPQHF	TGTGCCAGTAGTAATAGTCAGGGGAAGGCAGGCGATCAGCCCCAGCATTTT
TRBV2	TRBJ1-5	NA	CASNSQVYSNQPQHF	TGTGCCAGCAATTCTCAGGTGTATAGCAATCAGCCCCAGCATTTT
TRBV28	TRBJ2-3	TRBD1	CASSPGDRDGTDTQYF	TGTGCCAGCAGTCCAGGGGACAGGGACGGCACAGATACGCAGTATTTT
TRBV19	TRBJ2-7	TRBD1	CASSRRRGQGMTYEQYF	TGTGCCAGTAGTAGGCGGAGGGGACAGGGGATGACCTACGAGCAGTACTTC
TRBV5-4	TRBJ2-7	TRBD1	CASSDLGQGSPYEQYF	TGTGCCAGCAGCGACCTTGGACAGGGGAGTCCCTACGAGCAGTACTTC
TRBV4-2	TRBJ2-3	TRBD2	CASSQDGSGGLGTQYF	TGTGCCAGCAGCCAAGATGGTAGCGGGGGATTGGGTACGCAGTATTTT
TRBV4-1	TRBJ2-5	TRBD2	CASSQGLAGDQETQYF	TGCGCCAGCAGCCAAGGATTAGCGGGGGACCAAGAGACCCAGTACTTC
TRBV9	TRBJ1-5	NA	CASSVDGGGNQPQHF	TGTGCCAGCAGCGTAGACGGGGGTGGCAATCAGCCCCAGCATTTT
TRBV18	TRBJ2-7	TRBD2	CASSPHPGTGGYEQYF	TGTGCCAGCTCACCGCATCCGGGGACGGGAGGCTACGAGCAGTACTTC
TRBV9	TRBJ2-5	NA	CASSAGLSEQETQYF	TGTGCCAGCAGCGCGGGGTTGTCAGAGCAAGAGACCCAGTACTTC
TRBV7-8	TRBJ2-1	TRBD2	CASSLTALVRLAGGYNEQFF	TGTGCCAGCAGCTTGACAGCTCTCGTTCGACTAGCGGGGGGGTACAATGAGCAGTTCTTC
TRBV5-1	TRBJ2-7	NA	CASSSNPERGGEQYF	TGCGCCAGCAGCTCTAATCCCGAAAGGGGCGGCGAGCAGTACTTC
TRBV19	TRBJ2-7	NA	CASSMGRDVAYEQYF	TGTGCCAGTAGTATGGGCAGAGACGTTGCCTACGAGCAGTACTTC
TRBV10-3	TRBJ1-1	TRBD1	CAISPRDRDTEAFF	TGTGCCATCAGCCCCCGGGACAGGGACACTGAAGCTTTCTTT
TRBV9	TRBJ2-5	NA	CASSVGADQGTQYF	TGTGCCAGCAGCGTAGGCGCGGATCAAGGGACCCAGTACTTC
TRBV4-3	TRBJ1-1	NA	CASSQEGVGHKNTEAFF	TGCGCCAGCAGCCAAGAAGGTGTGGGACACAAGAACACTGAAGCTTTCTTT
TRBV5-1	TRBJ2-1	NA	CASSLYQGLLNEQFF	TGCGCCAGCAGCTTGTATCAGGGCCTCTTGAATGAGCAGTTCTTC
TRBV7-9	TRBJ2-2	TRBD1	CASRLQGAATGELFF	TGTGCCAGCAGACTCCAGGGGGCGGCGACCGGGGAGCTGTTTTTT
TRBV10-3	TRBJ1-3	NA	CAISDQGTSSGNTIYF	TGTGCCATCAGTGATCAGGGAACGTCCTCTGGAAACACCATATATTTT